The 31 T cell receptor beta chains reported below all come from one sample, sequenced in a study of T cell repertoires in cytomegalovirus infection. TCRdb passed the reads through MiXCR, listing each CDR3 protein once. The sample consists of around 100,000 distinct CDR3 sequences, roughly 9.1% of them appearing once. These receptors lack a known antigen. Sequencing was carried out using PBMCs, sequenced either directly or after in vitro stimulation (not recorded which). Receptors were obtained from a human donor in good health (CMV status not recorded). Some clones in this sample may be carry-over from other donors' samples.

This clonotype was seen ten or more times. The genes are TRBV7-2 and TRBJ2-1; possibly TRBD1 or TRBD2 for D (6 bases each). CDR3 size: 11 residues. The ends were cut back, 7 bases at V and 8 bases at J, with 9 bases in the middle. Looked up from germline, CDR1 is SGHTA and CDR2 is FQGNSA. In nucleotides, the CDR3 is TGTGCCAGCACCGGGGGCCATGAGCAGTTCTTC. This encodes CASTGGHEQFF.

In its sample, this clonotype was seen a few times. This sequence joins TRBV29-1 and TRBJ2-7; possible D gene TRBD2, 5 bases. Per the germline V gene, CDR1 is SQVTM and CDR2 is ANQGSEA. This CDR3 has 14 amino acids. V was clipped by 1 base and J by 4 bases, with 14 bases between them. The CDR3 loop is CSVEVTGRSYEQYF. CDR3 nucleotide sequence: TGCAGCGTTGAAGTTACGGGAAGGTCATACGAGCAGTACTTC.

This clonotype was seen at least ten times. The V call is TRBV7-2, the J call TRBJ2-3, with 9 bases lining up with TRBD2. V shed 5 bases and J 2 bases; nucleotides not matched to a gene: 11. Looked up from germline, CDR1 is SGHTA and CDR2 is FQGNSA. The CDR3 has 17 amino acids. CDR3: CASSRTAGTSNTDTQYF. CDR3 DNA: TGTGCCAGCAGCCGAACGGCCGGGACTAGCAACACAGATACGCAGTATTTT.

This clonotype was observed many times. The gene calls are TRBV7-2 and TRBJ2-2, with TRBD2 as a possible D gene (5 bases). Trimming shortened V by 4 bases and J by 6 bases, and 9 bases separated the two germline ends. The CDR3 covers 13 residues. CDR1 is SGHTA, CDR2 FQGNSA, per germline. Here the CDR3 DNA reads TGTGCCAGCAGCTCTAACGGGGCCGGGGAGCTGTTTTTT. It is translated as CASSSNGAGELFF.

The genes are TRBV15 and TRBJ2-3, with 13 bases matching TRBD2. The germline gives CDR1 LNHNV, CDR2 YYDKDF (reference sequence). The CDR3 spans 18 residues. J gave up 1 base and V 5 bases, and 9 bases lay outside the gene matches. The CDR3 coding sequence is TGTGCCACCAGCCCCGGGACTAGCGGGGACCTTGGCACAGATACGCAGTATTTT. This translates into CATSPGTSGDLGTDTQYF.

The chain uses TRBV14 and TRBJ2-5; no firm D call. Trimming took off 1 base at V and 1 base at J, with 22 bases between the two ends. The CDR3 is 19 residues long. CDR1 SGHDN and CDR2 FVKESK come from the germline V gene. CDR3 protein: CASSQVRWRSPILQETQYF. CDR3 DNA sequence: TGTGCCAGCAGCCAAGTAAGGTGGCGGAGTCCTATTCTCCAAGAGACCCAGTACTTC.

This clonotype occurred many times. V is TRBV12-3 or TRBV12-4 and J is TRBJ2-3, with TRBD2 as a possible D gene (6 bases). This CDR3 has 14 residues. V shed 6 bases and J shed 0 bases, with 10 bases lying between them. The CDR3 reads CASRKTRSTDTQYF. CDR3 nucleotides: TGTGCCAGCAGGAAGACTAGAAGCACAGATACGCAGTATTTT.

The chain combines TRBV25-1 with TRBJ2-1, with TRBD2 identical over 8 bases. The CDR3 is made up of 16 amino acids. J was trimmed by 4 bases and V by 0 bases; bases with no gene match: 5. Germline V CDR1 and CDR2: MGHDK, SYGVNS. The CDR3 sequence is CASSEYVTSGYNEQFF. The CDR3 nucleotides read TGTGCCAGCAGTGAATATGTAACTAGCGGATACAATGAGCAGTTCTTC.

This clonotype occurred a few times. This rearrangement joins TRBV14 to TRBJ2-3; D unclear. Germline lookup yields CDR1 SGHDN and CDR2 FVKESK. CDR3 size: 13 residues. The V gene lost 2 bases and the J gene lost 1 base, with 4 bases spanning the gap. CDR3 DNA sequence: TGTGCCAGCAGCCAACCTGGCACAGATACGCAGTATTTT. It specifies CASSQPGTDTQYF.

This clonotype showed up many times. The chain combines TRBV11-2 with TRBJ2-2; D gene ambiguous. The germline V and J ends were trimmed by 5 bases and 2 bases, with 15 bases remaining between them. The CDR3 contains 16 residues. CDR1 SGHAT and CDR2 FQNNGV come from the germline V gene. CDR3 in DNA: TGTGCCAGCAGCCCCCACCCAGCCACTAACACCGGGGAGCTGTTTTTT. This encodes CASSPHPATNTGELFF.

This clonotype occurred many times. V is TRBV6-6 and J is TRBJ1-2; TRBD1 aligns across 7 bases. This CDR3 region has 15 residues. Losses at the gene ends were 7 bases for V and 4 bases for J; bases not matched to a gene: 12. Germline CDR1 MNHNY, CDR2 SVGAGI (reference sequence). The CDR3 protein is CASIPLQGTAYGYTF. Here the CDR3 DNA reads TGTGCCAGCATTCCCCTACAAGGGACAGCCTATGGCTACACCTTC.

This clonotype was recorded many times. The chain is built from TRBV28 and TRBJ2-1; the match to TRBD1 covers 8 bases. The CDR3 totals 14 residues. V shed 5 bases and J 8 bases; nucleotides not matched to a gene: 8. Per the germline V gene, CDR1 is MDHEN and CDR2 is SYDVKM. The CDR3 nucleotides are TGTGCCAGCAGTGCAGGGGGCGCGGTCGATGAGCAGTTCTTC. Amino acid sequence: CASSAGGAVDEQFF.

The chain employs TRBV10-3 and TRBJ2-7; D is unclear. Trimming stripped 0 bases from V and 4 bases from J, with 7 bases between. The CDR3 has 13 residues. From germline, CDR1 is ENHRY and CDR2 SYGVKD. CDR3 nucleotides: TGTGCCATCAGTGAGTCCGCCCAATACGAGCAGTACGTC. Translated: CAISESAQYEQYV.

This clonotype has a count of ten or more. V is TRBV28 and J is TRBJ1-4; possible D gene TRBD1, 6 bases. This CDR3 is 11 amino acids long. Germline V gives CDR1 MDHEN, CDR2 SYDVKM. V lost 5 bases, J lost 17 bases, and 15 bases lay in between. The CDR3 region has the DNA TGTGCCAGCAGTGGGGGCGACAGGATATTTTTT. It codes for CASSGGDRIFF.

This clonotype was recorded a few times. This chain connects TRBV19 to TRBJ2-1; no clear D gene. The germline gives CDR1 LNHDA, CDR2 SQIVND (reference sequence). The CDR3 has 13 amino acids. Trimming left V 8 bases short and J 8 bases short, with 16 bases between. The CDR3 DNA reads as TGTGCCAGTTCGGTGGGTCGACTGGATGAGCAGTTCTTC. Residues: CASSVGRLDEQFF.

This clonotype was seen at least ten times. The rearrangement links TRBV6-5 to TRBJ1-1, with D possibly matching TRBD1 (5 bases). This CDR3 comprises 14 residues. From germline, CDR1 is MNHEY and CDR2 SVGAGI. Trimming left V 2 bases short and J 3 bases short, with 10 bases between. CDR3 amino acids: CASSYRGRDTEAFF. For the CDR3, the DNA is TGTGCCAGCAGTTACCGGGGCCGGGACACTGAAGCTTTCTTT.

This clonotype was counted at least ten times. The CDR3: CASSLDPASSGNTIYF. The DNA of the CDR3 is TGTGCCAGCAGCTTAGATCCGGCAAGTTCTGGAAACACCATATATTTT. The rearrangement uses TRBV11-2 and TRBJ1-3; D not certain. The CDR3 consists of 16 residues. Trimming pared 0 bases from V and 1 base from J, leaving 10 bases between. CDR1 is SGHAT and CDR2 is FQNNGV in the germline V gene.

This clonotype was found a few times. The chain couples TRBV6-5 to TRBJ2-1, with 11 nucleotides matching TRBD2. The CDR3 totals 15 residues. V trimming: 5 bases; J trimming: 7 bases; junction bases outside the gene matches: 7. Germline loops: CDR1 MNHEY, CDR2 SVGAGI. The CDR3 region is CASSLAGGMANEQFF. The CDR3 nucleotides read TGTGCCAGCAGTCTAGCGGGAGGTATGGCTAATGAGCAGTTCTTC.

The chain combines TRBV6-6 with TRBJ1-6, with 7 bases aligning to TRBD1. Per germline, CDR1 MNHNY and CDR2 SVGAGI (reference sequence). The CDR3 consists of 15 residues. V gave up 0 bases and J gave up 14 bases; unmatched junction bases: 10. The CDR3 nucleotides read TGTGCCAGCAGTTACTCGAGACAGGGTATACATGCCCTCCACTTT. Its protein is CASSYSRQGIHALHF.

A few counts support this clonotype. This chain uses TRBV7-9 with TRBJ2-3; a weak D match, TRBD1 (5 bases). Between the trimmed V and J ends, which lost 5 bases and 2 bases, there was a span of 17 bases. The CDR3 length is 16 residues. Germline CDR1 is SEHNR and CDR2 is FQNEAQ (reference sequence). The CDR3 nucleotides are TGTGCCAGCAGCAGAGACAGCAAGGGAATCACAGATACGCAGTATTTT. Its protein product is CASSRDSKGITDTQYF.

This clonotype was seen many times. V is TRBV6-2 or TRBV6-3 and J is TRBJ2-3; D remains ambiguous. The CDR3 loop spans 13 amino acids. CDR1 and CDR2 (germline): MNHEY, SVGEGT. V was cut by 6 bases and J by 0 bases, with 7 bases left in between. CDR3: CASSGASTDTQYF. The DNA for the CDR3 is TGTGCCAGCAGCGGTGCTAGCACAGATACGCAGTATTTT.

The table lists this clonotype with many counts. The CDR3 DNA follows: TGTGCCAGTAGTATAGGCGAGGGTTCCTTACTCTACAATGAGCAGTTCTTC. Its protein is CASSIGEGSLLYNEQFF. This chain links TRBV19 with TRBJ2-1; D perhaps matches TRBD2 (5 bases). Per germline, CDR1 LNHDA and CDR2 SQIVND (reference sequence). The CDR3 loop spans 17 amino acids. Deletions cut 1 base from V and 3 bases from J, with 16 bases between.

The CDR3 here is CASSEISGGLYEQYF. The CDR3 bases are TGCGCCAGCAGCGAGATTAGCGGGGGCCTCTACGAGCAGTACTTC. V and J are TRBV4-1 and TRBJ2-7, with 9 bases fitting TRBD2. Germline CDR1 and CDR2: MGHRA and YSYEKL. The V segment lost 5 bases and the J segment 3 bases; nucleotides outside the gene matches: 8. The CDR3 consists of 15 residues.

The rearrangement uses TRBV2 and TRBJ2-1; 12 positions agree with TRBD2. CDR3 size: 14 residues. With V trimmed by 6 bases and J by 7 bases, 4 bases remained unmatched. CDR1 SNHLY and CDR2 FYNNEI come from the germline V gene. CDR3 sequence (DNA): TGTGCCAGCAGGCTTCTAGCGGGAGGGAATGAGCAGTTCTTC. Translating gives CASRLLAGGNEQFF.

This clonotype was seen at least ten times. The gene calls are TRBV12-3 or TRBV12-4 and TRBJ2-4; 10 bases fit TRBD2. This CDR3 contains 14 residues. The V and J ends lost 5 bases and 7 bases, in that order; junction bases with no gene match: 5. The CDR3 DNA follows: TGTGCCAGCAGTCAGCGGGAGGGCCTTAACATTCAGTACTTC. Residues: CASSQREGLNIQYF.

The chain joins TRBV7-2 to TRBJ1-5; TRBD1 is a possible D gene (6 bases). Germline V CDR1 and CDR2: SGHTA, FQGNSA. The V end lost 1 base, the J end lost 0 bases, and 13 bases lay between the germline ends. This CDR3 has 17 residues. Here the CDR3 reads CASSLVDTGYSNQPQHF. CDR3 DNA: TGTGCCAGCAGCTTAGTCGATACAGGGTATAGCAATCAGCCCCAGCATTTT. The full variable domain, with the rest looked up from reference TRBV7-2 and TRBJ1-5, is GAGVSQSPSNKVTEKGKDVELRCDPISGHTALYWYRQSLGQGLEFLIYFQGNSAPDKSGLPSDRFSAERTGGSVSTLTIQRTQQEDSAVYLCASSLVDTGYSNQPQHFGDGTRLSIL.

This clonotype was counted between two and nine times. The V and J genes are TRBV12-3 or TRBV12-4 and TRBJ1-1; D is possibly TRBD1 (6 bases). The CDR3 consists of 11 residues. Trimming shortened V by 5 bases and J by 8 bases, and 9 bases separated the two germline ends. The CDR3 bases are TGTGCCAGCAGTCCTACAGGGGAAGCTTTCTTT. The encoded protein is CASSPTGEAFF.

This clonotype was picked up many times. The chain recombines TRBV5-4 with TRBJ1-5; D possibly corresponds to TRBD1 (5 bases). Germline assignment: CDR1 SGHNT and CDR2 YYREEE (reference sequence). V lost 4 bases to trimming and J lost 2 bases, with 10 bases between them. There are 14 residues in the CDR3. CDR3 in amino acids: CASSADIGNQPQHF. The CDR3 DNA reads as TGTGCCAGCAGCGCGGACATCGGCAATCAGCCCCAGCATTTT. The variable domain in full, with the rest retrieved from reference TRBV5-4 and TRBJ1-5, is ETGVTQSPTHLIKTRGQQVTLRCSSQSGHNTVSWYQQALGQGPQFIFQYYREEENGRGNFPPRFSGLQFPNYSSELNVNALELDDSALYLCASSADIGNQPQHFGDGTRLSIL.

This clonotype was found many times. The V gene is TRBV12-3 or TRBV12-4, the J gene TRBJ2-5; maybe TRBD2 (6 bases). CDR3 size: 16 residues. V was shortened by 0 bases and J by 5 bases, with 16 bases between the two germline ends. The CDR3 DNA sequence: TGTGCCAGCAGTTTAGCGTGGGGGGTTTTCGGGGAGACCCAGTACTTC. Translation: CASSLAWGVFGETQYF.

The CDR3 reads CSARDSASGSNEQFF. Written as DNA, the CDR3 is TGCAGTGCTAGAGATTCCGCCAGCGGGAGCAATGAGCAGTTCTTC. The chain is built from TRBV20-1 and TRBJ2-1, with TRBD2 matching 8 bases. The V gene's germline CDR1 is DFQATT and CDR2 SNEGSKA (reference sequence). The CDR3 length is 15 residues. Unmatched junction bases numbered 7, after V lost 0 bases and J lost 6 bases.

CDR3 nucleotide sequence: TGTGCCAGCAGTTTAATGGACAGTTACGAGCAGTACTTC. Its protein is CASSLMDSYEQYF. The chain combines TRBV27 with TRBJ2-7, with D possibly TRBD1 on 6 matching bases. CDR3 length equals 13 residues. Germline CDR1 reads MNHEY; CDR2 reads SMNVEV (reference sequence). The V and J ends lost 2 bases and 4 bases respectively, with 9 bases between them.